In this sample, the clone carrying this T cell receptor beta chain turned up many times. What it binds is unknown. TCRdb itself ran the 5' RACE reads through MiXCR, one entry per CDR3 protein. This repertoire shows approximately 64,000 distinct CDR3 sequences, 4% to 5.5% found once; its top ten account for 4.9%. This sample was included in a study of early T cells in non-severe SARS-CoV-2 infection. The overall study: Sequenced bulk RNA came from whole blood that was unsorted, and chains were unpaired. Notes on the study in general: Matches to VDJdb favored anti-spike CD8 responses and missed private and CD4 specificities.

There are 15 residues in the CDR3. Germline CDR1 KGHSH, CDR2 LQKENI. Trimming cost V 3 bases and J 4 bases; bases outside gene matches: 7. The rearrangement uses TRBV18 and TRBJ1-2; 8 bases map to TRBD1. The specimen sequenced was whole blood. The source is an adult who was a healthcare worker with PCR-confirmed SARS-CoV-2 infection or an uninfected control (not recorded which). CDR3 in amino acids: CASSPSGTGGYGYTF. CDR3 DNA: TGTGCCAGCTCACCCTCCGGGACAGGCGGCTATGGCTACACCTTC. Complete variable domain (other parts from reference TRBV18 and TRBJ1-2): NAGVMQNPRHLVRRRGQEARLRCSPMKGHSHVYWYRQLPEEGLKFMVYLQKENIIDESGMPKERFSAEFPKEGPSILRIQQVVRGDSAAYFCASSPSGTGGYGYTFGSGTRLTVV.